A single T cell receptor beta chain is shown here with its context. Its antigen is as yet unknown. Trimming removed 1 base at V and 2 bases at J, with 11 bases between. Germline V lookup: CDR1 SGHRS, CDR2 YFSETQ. The CDR3 sequence is 15 residues long. The sample comes from a study of beta chain features in type 1 diabetes. Study-level findings and limits: Type 1 diabetes patients had VDJ junctions that carried fewer insertions and more deletions. Researchers reported that naive, central memory and Treg TCRB repertoires appeared more similar in patients than in healthy donors. Moderate but significant shortening of TCRB CDR3s was recorded in all four CD4+ subsets from Type 1 diabetes patients.

The whole isolated RNA underwent reverse transcription, so sequencing captured expressed TCRB transcripts. The protocol was immunoSEQ multiplex PCR, while the TCRdb copy is restricted to in-frame clones and leaves out a portion. The sample carries approximately 250,000 clones, about a sixth recorded once. Averaging approximately 110 mL, one heparinised blood draw came from each individual donor. This receptor was taken from a man aged 25 to 40 with type 1 diabetes. The rearrangement joins TRBV5-1 to TRBJ2-3, with D perhaps matching TRBD2 (5 bases). The specimen was naive CD4+ T cells from blood. The CDR3 nucleotides are TGCGCCAGCAGCTTGTTGGGGAGTACCACAGATACGCAGTATTTT. This gives the protein CASSLLGSTTDTQYF.